The subject of this entry is one T cell receptor beta chain. V was pared by 4 bases and J by 0 bases, with 15 bases between. Germline assignment: CDR1 SGHVS and CDR2 FNYEAQ. CDR3 length equals 17 residues. The source of the sample is a study of blood T cell repertoires in COVID-19. Study-wide background: Researchers got acute and convalescent COVID-19 samples from the United States, Italy and Spain. The cDNA or gDNA used as material had been derived from T cells, B-cell-depleted T cells, or PBMCs.

Here immunoSEQ multiplex PCR was the method, and the copy in TCRdb shows in-frame clones only, minus some. The profile shows about 210,000 clones, roughly 82% of them singletons. This receptor was obtained from a man aged 50-60 years with active or convalescent COVID-19. The sample comprised peripheral blood. This chain connects TRBV7-6 to TRBJ1-4; D is unclear. The CDR3 sequence is CASSSSLTPATNEKLFF. The CDR3 DNA sequence: TGTGCCAGCAGCTCCTCTTTGACACCCGCAACTAATGAAAAACTGTTTTTT.